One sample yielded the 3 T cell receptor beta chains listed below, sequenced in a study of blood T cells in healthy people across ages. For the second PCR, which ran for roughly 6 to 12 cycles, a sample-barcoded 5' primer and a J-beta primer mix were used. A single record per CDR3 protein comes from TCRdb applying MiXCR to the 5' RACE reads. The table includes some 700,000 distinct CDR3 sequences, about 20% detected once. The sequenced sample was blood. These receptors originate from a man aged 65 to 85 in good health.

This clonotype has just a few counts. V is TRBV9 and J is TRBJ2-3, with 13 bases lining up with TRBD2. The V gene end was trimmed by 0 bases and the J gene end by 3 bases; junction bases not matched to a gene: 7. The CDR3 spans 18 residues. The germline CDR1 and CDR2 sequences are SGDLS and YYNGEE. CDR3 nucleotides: TGTGCCAGCAGCGTAGCTAGACTAGCGGGAGGCCCGACAGATACGCAGTATTTT. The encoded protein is CASSVARLAGGPTDTQYF. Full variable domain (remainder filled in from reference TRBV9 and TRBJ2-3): DSGVTQTPKHLITATGQRVTLRCSPRSGDLSVYWYQQSLDQGLQFLIQYYNGEERAKGNILERFSAQQFPDLHSELNLSSLELGDSALYFCASSVARLAGGPTDTQYFGPGTRLTVL.

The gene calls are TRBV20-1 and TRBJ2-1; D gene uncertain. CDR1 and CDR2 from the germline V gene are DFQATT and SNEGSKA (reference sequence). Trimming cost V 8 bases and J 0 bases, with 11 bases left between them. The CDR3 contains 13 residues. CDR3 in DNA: TGCAGTTTTACTCCGAGCTCCTACAATGAGCAGTTCTTC. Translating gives CSFTPSSYNEQFF.

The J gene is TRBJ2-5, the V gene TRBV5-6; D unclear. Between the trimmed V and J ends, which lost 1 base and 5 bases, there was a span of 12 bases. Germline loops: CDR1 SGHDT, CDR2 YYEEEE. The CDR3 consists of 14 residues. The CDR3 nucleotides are TGTGCCAGCAGCTTGCCGGCCGGGTTGGAGACCCAGTACTTC. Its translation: CASSLPAGLETQYF.